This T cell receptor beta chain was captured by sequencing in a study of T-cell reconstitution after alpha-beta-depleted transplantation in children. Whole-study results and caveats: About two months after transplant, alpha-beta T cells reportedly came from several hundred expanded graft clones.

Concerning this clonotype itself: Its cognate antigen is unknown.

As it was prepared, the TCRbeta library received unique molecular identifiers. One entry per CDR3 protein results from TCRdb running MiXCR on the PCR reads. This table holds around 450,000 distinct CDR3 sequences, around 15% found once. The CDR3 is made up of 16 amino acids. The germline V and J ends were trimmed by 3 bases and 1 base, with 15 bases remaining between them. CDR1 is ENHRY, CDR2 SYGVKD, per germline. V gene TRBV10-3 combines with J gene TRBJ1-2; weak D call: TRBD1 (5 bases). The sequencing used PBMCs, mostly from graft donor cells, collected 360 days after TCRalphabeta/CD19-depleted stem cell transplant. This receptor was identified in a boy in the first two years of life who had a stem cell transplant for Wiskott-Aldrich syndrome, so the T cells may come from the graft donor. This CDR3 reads CAISDPGRSLNYGYTF. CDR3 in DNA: TGTGCCATCAGTGACCCGGGACGGTCGCTTAACTATGGCTACACCTTC.